Shown below are 21 T cell receptor beta chains from a single sample sequenced in a study of CD8+CD57+ T cells in acquired aplastic anemia. CDR3 and TCR beta VDJ profiling relied on genomic DNA as the template. TCRdb independently ran MiXCR on the reads; one entry per CDR3 protein. Here the sample spans about 180,000 distinct CDR3 sequences, about half being singletons. Sequencing input: sorted CD4+, CD8+, or CD8+CD57+ T cells (not recorded which) from PBMCs. These TCRs come from a human donor in good health.

This clonotype was picked up many times. The chain joins TRBV20-1 to TRBJ2-3; 10 nucleotides line up with TRBD2. This CDR3 is 15 amino acids long. Trimming cost V 3 bases and J 3 bases; bases outside gene matches: 6. CDR1 is DFQATT and CDR2 is SNEGSKA in the germline V gene (reference sequence). As DNA, the CDR3 is TGCAGTGCTAGTAGAGCGGGAGGGAGGACAGATACGCAGTATTTT. It yields the protein CSASRAGGRTDTQYF.

The CDR3 nucleotides read TGCAGTGCCGTACCCACGACAGTGAACACTGAAGCTTTCTTT. Its translation is CSAVPTTVNTEAFF. J is TRBJ1-1 and V is TRBV20-1; tentative D call: TRBD1 (5 bases). This CDR3 is 14 amino acids long. Trimming removed 6 bases at V and 0 bases at J, with 14 bases between. Germline CDR1 DFQATT, CDR2 SNEGSKA (reference sequence).

The CDR3 here is CASSLIDRNNSPLHF. In nucleotides, the CDR3 is TGTGCCAGCAGTTTAATTGACAGGAATAATTCACCCCTCCACTTT. The chain has TRBV27 and TRBJ1-6, with D possibly being TRBD1 (6 bases). V gave up 2 bases and J gave up 5 bases, with 10 bases separating them. The CDR3 is 15 amino acids. Germline V gene lookup returns CDR1 MNHEY and CDR2 SMNVEV (reference sequence).

The chain employs TRBV19 and TRBJ2-7; D ambiguous. This CDR3 is built from 13 residues. Germline V gives CDR1 LNHDA, CDR2 SQIVND (reference sequence). Trimming removed 4 bases from V and 1 base from J, with 8 bases in between. CDR3: CASSRSGSYEQYF. The CDR3 nucleotides read TGTGCCAGTAGTAGGTCTGGTTCCTACGAGCAGTACTTC.

This clonotype showed up many times. This sequence joins TRBV6-5 and TRBJ1-5, with D hard to call. Germline values: CDR1 MNHEY, CDR2 SVGAGI. Trimming pared 1 base from V and 4 bases from J, leaving 8 bases between. This CDR3 is built from 14 residues. The CDR3 bases are TGTGCCAGCAGTTACTTAGGGCAGAATCAGCCCCAGCATTTT. Protein: CASSYLGQNQPQHF.

This clonotype showed up just a few times. At one end, the junction sequence differs from germline, possibly due to a read error. The V call is TRBV11-2, the J call TRBJ2-1; 14 bases match TRBD2. The CDR3 has 14 amino acids. Germline CDR1 and CDR2: SGHAT and FQNNGV. CDR3 residues: CASSSSGLAGGLIF. Here the CDR3 DNA reads TGTGCCAGCAGCTCTTCTGGACTAGCGGGAGGTCTAATCTTC.

This clonotype appeared a few times. The rearrangement links TRBV7-9 to TRBJ2-1; TRBD1 agrees at 7 bases. Trimming removed 5 bases from V and 12 bases from J; junction bases left unmatched: 4. Looked up from germline, CDR1 is SEHNR and CDR2 is FQNEAQ (reference sequence). CDR3 length equals 11 residues. DNA for the CDR3: TGTGCCAGCAGCCGCGAGGGGGCGCAGTTCTTC. Protein sequence: CASSREGAQFF.

This clonotype was seen only a few times. CDR3: CATSSTSGRAYNEQFF. The CDR3 DNA follows: TGTGCCACCAGCAGTACCTCAGGCAGGGCTTACAATGAGCAGTTCTTC. The rearrangement joins TRBV15 to TRBJ2-1; tentatively, D is TRBD1 (5 bases). Germline values: CDR1 LNHNV, CDR2 YYDKDF (reference sequence). V was trimmed by 3 bases and J by 4 bases, leaving 16 bases between them. This CDR3 is built from 16 residues.

DNA for the CDR3: TGTGCCAGCAGCCCGGACAGGGACGTGAGGCGTTCACCCCTCCACTTT. It specifies CASSPDRDVRRSPLHF. The chain carries TRBV4-2 and TRBJ1-6; 8 bases are shared with TRBD1. CDR1 LGHNA and CDR2 YNFKEQ come from the germline V gene. The length of the CDR3 is 16 residues. J was trimmed by 9 bases and V by 4 bases; bases with no gene match: 11.

The chain is built from TRBV3-1 and TRBJ1-2; D is uncertain. Germline loops: CDR1 LGHDT, CDR2 YNNKEL (reference sequence). This CDR3 contains 16 residues. Trimming left V 0 bases short and J 4 bases short, with 15 bases between. Here the CDR3 DNA reads TGTGCCAGCAGCCAAGAAAGCAGCGGACGCCCCTATGGCTACACCTTC. Its protein product is CASSQESSGRPYGYTF.

Ten or more counts support this clonotype. The chain recombines TRBV11-1 with TRBJ2-1; 8 positions agree with TRBD2. V was clipped by 4 bases and J by 5 bases; unmatched bases: 7. Germline V CDR1 and CDR2: SGHAT, FQDESV (reference sequence). This CDR3 contains 15 residues. Here the CDR3 reads CASSSAGAVHNEQFF. CDR3 nucleotides: TGTGCCAGCAGCTCAGCGGGAGCTGTCCACAATGAGCAGTTCTTC.

The CDR3 DNA reads as TGTGCCTCGGTGGGTGGCTACACCTTC. It specifies CASVGGYTF. The chain is built from TRBV10-3 and TRBJ1-2; no reliable D call. The length of the CDR3 is 9 residues. V lost 11 bases and J 7 bases, leaving 8 bases between the germline ends. Per germline, CDR1 ENHRY and CDR2 SYGVKD.

V and J are TRBV19 and TRBJ1-4; a weak D match, TRBD1 (6 bases). Per germline, CDR1 LNHDA and CDR2 SQIVND (reference sequence). V was shortened by 7 bases and J by 10 bases, with 13 bases between the two germline ends. The CDR3 totals 12 residues. For the CDR3, the DNA is TGTGCCAGTATGGGGGGCGTCGGAAAACTGTTTTTT. Translating it yields CASMGGVGKLFF.

With regard to this clonotype: Mismatch with germline at one junction end may stem from a read error. The chain couples TRBV2 to TRBJ2-2; tentative D call: TRBD2 (6 bases). The CDR3 consists of 14 residues. Germline loops: CDR1 SNHLY, CDR2 FYNNEI. The CDR3 sequence: CASSGEQGAGGLFF. DNA for the CDR3: TGTGCCAGCAGTGGGGAGCAGGGTGCCGGGGGGCTGTTTTTT.

The V call is TRBV10-3, the J call TRBJ2-1; 7 bases map to TRBD2. V dropped 6 bases and J dropped 4; count of bases not matched to a gene: 6. In germline, CDR1 is ENHRY, CDR2 SYGVKD. CDR3 length: 14 amino acids. The CDR3 region has the DNA TGTGCCATCAGGGCGGGACTACAATACAATGAGCAGTTCTTC. It specifies CAIRAGLQYNEQFF.

J is TRBJ1-5 and V is TRBV7-9; D is perhaps TRBD1 (5 bases). The germline CDR1 and CDR2 sequences are SEHNR and FQNEAQ (reference sequence). V shed 1 base and J shed 11 bases, with 12 bases lying between them. CDR3 size: 13 residues. CDR3 nucleotides: TGTGCCAGCAGCTTAGATGGCCAAGGGGCCCAGCATTTT. This gives the protein CASSLDGQGAQHF. Drawing the rest from reference TRBV7-9 and TRBJ1-5, the complete variable domain is DTGVSQNPRHKITKRGQNVTFRCDPISEHNRLYWYRQTLGQGPEFLTYFQNEAQLEKSRLLSDRFSAERPKGSFSTLEIQRTEQGDSAMYLCASSLDGQGAQHFGDGTRLSIL.

The J gene is TRBJ1-5, the V gene TRBV20-1; D is unclear. The CDR3 length is 13 residues. The V and J ends lost 0 bases and 4 bases respectively, with 7 bases between them. CDR1 is DFQATT, CDR2 SNEGSKA, per germline (reference sequence). In DNA form, the CDR3 reads TGCAGTGCTAGAGAGGCACTTAATCAGCCCCAGCATTTT. Translation: CSAREALNQPQHF.

In this sample, this clonotype turned up a few times. This chain connects TRBV6-1 to TRBJ1-4, with 8 bases identical to TRBD1. The CDR3 has 15 residues. J lost 3 bases, V lost 3 bases, and 3 bases had no gene match. The germline V gene encodes CDR1 MNHNS and CDR2 SASEGT. The CDR3, as DNA: TGTGCCAGCAGTGACCGGACAGGGTCTAATGAAAAACTGTTTTTT. Translation gives CASSDRTGSNEKLFF.

This sequence joins TRBV19 and TRBJ2-1; unclear D gene. V was pared by 3 bases and J by 1 base, with 13 bases between. This CDR3 contains 16 residues. Germline V CDR1 and CDR2: LNHDA, SQIVND (reference sequence). The CDR3 bases are TGTGCCAGTAGTATGGTCCAGGCTCCTTCCTACAATGAGCAGTTCTTC. This gives the protein CASSMVQAPSYNEQFF. The entire variable domain, with the rest obtained from reference TRBV19 and TRBJ2-1, is as follows: DGGITQSPKYLFRKEGQNVTLSCEQNLNHDAMYWYRQDPGQGLRLIYYSQIVNDFQKGDIAEGYSVSREKKESFPLTVTSAQKNPTAFYLCASSMVQAPSYNEQFFGPGTRLTVL.

V gene TRBV20-1 combines with J gene TRBJ2-1; a possible D gene is TRBD1 (6 bases). V lost 2 bases and J lost 4, with 9 bases in between. CDR1 is DFQATT and CDR2 is SNEGSKA in the germline V gene (reference sequence). The CDR3 has 13 residues. The CDR3, as DNA: TGCAGTGCTAGACAGGGGATATACAATGAGCAGTTCTTC. This sequence encodes CSARQGIYNEQFF.

This chain connects TRBV6-1 to TRBJ2-7, with 9 bases matching TRBD2. Looked up from germline, CDR1 is MNHNS and CDR2 is SASEGT. The CDR3 consists of 15 residues. V was pared by 7 bases and J by 0 bases, with 7 bases of the junction left unmatched. The CDR3 nucleotides are TGTGCCAGCACCTCCCTAGCGGGGATCTCCTACGAGCAGTACTTC. Translated, it gives CASTSLAGISYEQYF.